The next 29 T cell receptor beta chains were all read from a single sample in a study of blood T cell repertoires in COVID-19. Profiled with immunoSEQ multiplex PCR; TCRdb holds only in-frame clones, not every one. Seen here are roughly 300,000 clones, 80% to 90% observed once, and the top ten hold less than 9.5%. The sequenced sample was peripheral blood. The receptor set was obtained from a woman aged 50 to 60 who had recovered from COVID-19.

The genes are TRBV7-9 and TRBJ1-1; 7 bases agree with TRBD1. The V and J ends lost 4 bases and 3 bases, in that order; junction bases with no gene match: 5. CDR1 and CDR2 (germline): SEHNR, FQNEAQ (reference sequence). This CDR3 is 14 amino acids long. CDR3 nucleotide sequence: TGTGCCAGCAGCTCGGACAGGAGGGACACTGAAGCTTTCTTT. Translated: CASSSDRRDTEAFF.

The chain combines TRBV6-5 with TRBJ1-2, with TRBD1 matching over 9 bases. After removal of 6 bases from V and 2 bases from J, the junction contained 7 bases not matched to a gene. In germline, CDR1 is MNHEY, CDR2 SVGAGI. This CDR3 region has 15 residues. Here the CDR3 DNA reads TGTGCCAGCAGAGGGGAGGGGACAGGGAACTATGGCTACACCTTC. Translated, it gives CASRGEGTGNYGYTF.

The chain is built from TRBV19 and TRBJ2-7; D may be TRBD1 (6 bases). CDR1 and CDR2 from the germline V gene are LNHDA and SQIVND (reference sequence). This CDR3 spans 16 amino acids. The V gene lost 6 bases and the J gene lost 2 bases, with 20 bases spanning the gap. In DNA, the CDR3 is TGTGCCAGTAGCCCTTCAGTTGTCAGGGGAGCCTACGAGCAGTACTTC. This sequence encodes CASSPSVVRGAYEQYF.

V and J are TRBV24-1 and TRBJ1-4, with TRBD1 identical over 7 bases. This CDR3 has 16 amino acids. The V segment lost 3 bases and the J segment 5 bases; nucleotides outside the gene matches: 8. Per germline, CDR1 KGHDR and CDR2 SFDVKD. CDR3 sequence reads: CATSDPWGQLNEKLFF. The CDR3 nucleotides read TGTGCCACCAGTGATCCTTGGGGACAGCTAAATGAAAAACTGTTTTTT.

J is TRBJ2-7 and V is TRBV28, with no clear D. The length of the CDR3 is 16 residues. The germline V and J ends were trimmed by 8 bases and 0 bases, with 20 bases remaining between them. Germline CDR1 reads MDHEN; CDR2 reads SYDVKM. CDR3 residues: CASYNPRIAISYEQYF. Written as DNA, the CDR3 is TGTGCCAGCTATAACCCCAGGATTGCGATCTCCTACGAGCAGTACTTC.

The gene calls are TRBV29-1 and TRBJ2-7; the D gene is possibly TRBD2 (6 bases). CDR1 SQVTM and CDR2 ANQGSEA come from the germline V gene. The CDR3 length is 13 residues. Trimming removed 7 bases from V and 6 bases from J, with 19 bases in between. The CDR3: CSAALSPGSEQYF. For the CDR3, the DNA is TGCAGCGCTGCCCTCTCCCCCGGGAGCGAGCAGTACTTC.

The chain carries TRBV15 and TRBJ2-7; TRBD2 might be the D (6 bases). The CDR3 totals 16 residues. Trimming stripped 0 bases from V and 3 bases from J, with 15 bases between. CDR1 is LNHNV and CDR2 is YYDKDF in the germline V gene (reference sequence). CDR3 nucleotides: TGTGCCACCAGCAGAGATGGGGCCTTGGGGGGCTACGAGCAGTACTTC. Protein product: CATSRDGALGGYEQYF.

The CDR3 coding sequence is TGTGCCAGCAGCAACCAGCAGGGTCGGGCACCCCTCCACTTT. Translation: CASSNQQGRAPLHF. The V call is TRBV6-2 or TRBV6-3, the J call TRBJ1-6; D is perhaps TRBD1 (5 bases). This CDR3 is built from 14 residues. Per germline, CDR1 MNHEY and CDR2 SVGEGT. Deletions cut 6 bases from V and 11 bases from J, with 17 bases between.

For this clone: Sequence at one end of the junction differs from germline and may be a read error. This chain joins TRBV7-7 and TRBJ2-3, with 7 bases fitting TRBD1. CDR3 length: 13 residues. Germline loops: CDR1 SSHAT, CDR2 FNYEAQ (reference sequence). In DNA, the CDR3 is TGTGCTAGCAGCTTAGACAGGGCAGATACGCAGTATTTT. Amino acids: CASSLDRADTQYF.

The chain links TRBV5-6 to TRBJ2-7; 8 bases line up with TRBD1. The length of the CDR3 is 15 residues. CDR1 SGHDT and CDR2 YYEEEE come from the germline V gene. Losses at the gene ends were 4 bases for V and 3 bases for J; bases not matched to a gene: 9. As DNA, the CDR3 is TGTGCCAGCAGCCCCGTGGGACAGGTCCTCTACGAGCAGTACTTC. Residues: CASSPVGQVLYEQYF.

This clone was recorded only once. The chain employs TRBV7-2 and TRBJ2-2, with 9 bases aligning to TRBD1. The CDR3 consists of 14 residues. CDR1 is SGHTA and CDR2 is FQGNSA in the germline V gene. V lost 5 bases to trimming and J lost 6 bases; unmatched junction nucleotides: 4. CDR3 sequence: CASSPDRGPGELFF. DNA of the CDR3: TGTGCCAGCAGCCCGGACAGGGGCCCCGGGGAGCTGTTTTTT.

The chain employs TRBV21-1 and TRBJ1-5; the table names TRBD1, a call not compared with the DNA. TRBV21-1 is marked as a pseudogene. The CDR3 has 15 residues. The CDR3 DNA follows: TGTGCCGGAAGACAGGGCCCGCTGCCCAATCAGCCCCAGCATTTT. Protein sequence: CAGRQGPLPNQPQHF.

The V call is TRBV19, the J call TRBJ1-6; TRBD1 is a possible D gene (5 bases). CDR3 size: 13 residues. V was pared by 4 bases and J by 7 bases, with 8 bases between. Germline V gives CDR1 LNHDA, CDR2 SQIVND (reference sequence). Here the CDR3 reads CASSRGDNSPLHF. CDR3 nucleotides: TGTGCCAGTAGTAGGGGGGACAATTCACCCCTCCACTTT.

The chain is built from TRBV30 and TRBJ1-5; tentatively, D is TRBD1 (6 bases). The germline CDR1 and CDR2 sequences are GTSNPN and SVGIG (reference sequence). The CDR3 has 14 residues. Trimming removed 5 bases at V and 0 bases at J, with 11 bases between. This CDR3 is CAWDQGYSNQPQHF. In nucleotides, the CDR3 is TGTGCCTGGGACCAGGGGTATAGCAATCAGCCCCAGCATTTT.

The chain couples TRBV19 to TRBJ1-1; D remains unclear. Germline CDR1 and CDR2: LNHDA and SQIVND (reference sequence). The CDR3 extends over 15 amino acids. The V end lost 3 bases, the J end lost 3 bases, and 14 bases lay between the germline ends. CDR3 in DNA: TGTGCCAGTAGTATTGGGCGCGGGTCACACACTGAAGCTTTCTTT. Translating it yields CASSIGRGSHTEAFF.

The V and J genes are TRBV11-1 and TRBJ2-7, with D possibly matching TRBD1 (6 bases). Looked up from germline, CDR1 is SGHAT and CDR2 is FQDESV (reference sequence). V lost 4 bases to trimming and J lost 6 bases, with 10 bases between them. The length of the CDR3 is 12 residues. CDR3: CASSSVGGEQYF. The CDR3 DNA reads TGTGCCAGCAGCTCAGTAGGGGGCGAGCAGTACTTC. The entire variable domain, with the rest obtained from reference TRBV11-1 and TRBJ2-7, is as follows: EAEVAQSPRYKITEKSQAVAFWCDPISGHATLYWYRQILGQGPELLVQFQDESVVDDSQLPKDRFSAERLKGVDSTLKIQPAELGDSAMYLCASSSVGGEQYFGPGTRLTVT.

The rearrangement links TRBV25-1 to TRBJ1-6; D remains ambiguous. V lost 1 base and J 7 bases, leaving 11 bases between the germline ends. CDR1 and CDR2 from the germline V gene are MGHDK and SYGVNS. This CDR3 region has 15 residues. Here the CDR3 reads CASSELGTGNSPLHF. The CDR3 DNA reads TGTGCCAGCAGTGAATTAGGTACGGGGAATTCACCCCTCCACTTT.

This clone was seen once. The CDR3 DNA sequence: TGTGCCAGTAGTATCGGACAGGGAGGCTATGGCTACACCTTC. This translates into CASSIGQGGYGYTF. J is TRBJ1-2 and V is TRBV19; 8 nucleotides line up with TRBD1. This CDR3 is built from 14 residues. CDR1 is LNHDA, CDR2 SQIVND, per germline (reference sequence). The trim removed 3 bases at V and 4 bases at J, leaving 4 bases unmatched. The variable domain in full, completed from reference TRBV19 and TRBJ1-2, reads DGGITQSPKYLFRKEGQNVTLSCEQNLNHDAMYWYRQDPGQGLRLIYYSQIVNDFQKGDIAEGYSVSREKKESFPLTVTSAQKNPTAFYLCASSIGQGGYGYTFGSGTRLTVV.

The rearrangement joins TRBV15 to TRBJ2-1; D remains unclear. The CDR3 loop spans 17 amino acids. Germline values: CDR1 LNHNV, CDR2 YYDKDF (reference sequence). V was cut by 1 base and J by 3 bases, with 16 bases left in between. The DNA for the CDR3 is TGTGCCACCAGCAGAGTTCCATCTGCTCGAGACTACAATGAGCAGTTCTTC. It encodes CATSRVPSARDYNEQFF.

The chain couples TRBV7-9 to TRBJ2-7, with TRBD1 matching 11 bases. Germline V lookup: CDR1 SEHNR, CDR2 FQNEAQ (reference sequence). J was trimmed by 6 bases and V by 6 bases; bases with no gene match: 7. The CDR3 runs 14 residues. CDR3 nucleotide sequence: TGTGCCAGCAGGCATGGACAGGGGGCAGGCGAGCAGTACTTC. Residues: CASRHGQGAGEQYF.

The chain joins TRBV6-2 or TRBV6-3 to TRBJ2-2, with TRBD1 identical over 10 bases. After removal of 0 bases from V and 4 bases from J, the junction contained 2 bases not matched to a gene. The CDR3 length is 16 residues. Germline V gives CDR1 MNHEY, CDR2 SVGEGT. CDR3 sequence: CASSYSGTGVTGELFF. CDR3 sequence (DNA): TGTGCCAGCAGTTACTCCGGGACAGGGGTCACCGGGGAGCTGTTTTTT.

V is TRBV4-3 and J is TRBJ1-2; D is undetermined. The V end was cut by 0 bases, the J end by 0 bases, with 8 bases between. Looked up from germline, CDR1 is LGHNA and CDR2 is YSLEER. This CDR3 has 15 amino acids. This CDR3 reads CASSQEPEPNYGYTF. The CDR3 DNA is TGCGCCAGCAGCCAAGAGCCAGAACCTAACTATGGCTACACCTTC.

The CDR3 reads CASSFTGGYGYTF. The CDR3 nucleotides are TGTGCCAGCAGCTTCACAGGGGGCTATGGCTACACCTTC. The chain combines TRBV7-2 with TRBJ1-2; 8 bases map to TRBD1. The length of the CDR3 is 13 residues. The V gene's germline CDR1 is SGHTA and CDR2 FQGNSA. With V trimmed by 3 bases and J by 4 bases, 1 base remained unmatched.

The genes are TRBV5-1 and TRBJ2-2, with D hard to call. Trimming took off 1 base at V and 6 bases at J, with 7 bases between the two ends. This CDR3 region has 13 residues. CDR1 is SGHRS and CDR2 is YFSETQ in the germline V gene. The CDR3, as DNA: TGCGCCAGCAGCTTGAGGCGGCCCGGGGAGCTGTTTTTT. Protein: CASSLRRPGELFF. The full variable domain, completed using reference TRBV5-1 and TRBJ2-2, is KAGVTQTPRYLIKTRGQQVTLSCSPISGHRSVSWYQQTPGQGLQFLFEYFSETQRNKGNFPGRFSGRQFSNSRSEMNVSTLELGDSALYLCASSLRRPGELFFGEGSRLTVL.

The V call is TRBV9, the J call TRBJ2-2; D is unresolved. In germline, CDR1 is SGDLS, CDR2 YYNGEE. The V and J ends lost 1 base and 4 bases respectively, with 5 bases between them. The CDR3 sequence is 13 residues long. CDR3 in amino acids: CASSVHFTGELFF. In DNA, the CDR3 is TGTGCCAGCAGCGTACACTTCACCGGGGAGCTGTTTTTT.

The chain links TRBV7-9 to TRBJ1-2; D not certain. CDR1 and CDR2 from the germline V gene are SEHNR and FQNEAQ (reference sequence). Trimming took off 4 bases at V and 8 bases at J, with 11 bases between the two ends. The length of the CDR3 is 12 residues. The CDR3 DNA follows: TGTGCCAGCAGCTATCGGGAACAGGGCTACACCTTC. This gives the protein CASSYREQGYTF.

The chain is built from TRBV4-3 and TRBJ2-7, with 7 positions matching TRBD2. Germline values: CDR1 LGHNA, CDR2 YSLEER. The CDR3 extends over 15 amino acids. Trimming removed 6 bases from V and 3 bases from J; junction bases left unmatched: 11. CDR3 sequence reads: CASSPGLAAIYEQYF. CDR3 bases: TGCGCCAGCAGTCCGGGGCTAGCGGCGATCTACGAGCAGTACTTC.

The rearrangement uses TRBV7-2 and TRBJ1-1; 8 bases match TRBD1. The CDR3 contains 15 residues. Germline V gene data show CDR1 as SGHTA and CDR2 as FQGNSA. The ends lost 5 bases at V and 0 bases at J; junction bases unmatched: 5. The CDR3 sequence is CASSRRTGMNTEAFF. DNA for the CDR3: TGTGCCAGCAGCAGGAGGACAGGGATGAACACTGAAGCTTTCTTT.

The V gene is TRBV21-1, the J gene TRBJ2-7; TRBD2 is taken as the D call from the table, unchecked against the DNA. TRBV21-1 is a recognized pseudogene. The CDR3 runs to 14 residues. The CDR3 coding sequence is TGTGCCAGCAGCAGGGGACTAGCGGGATCCGAGCAGTACTTC. It encodes CASSRGLAGSEQYF.